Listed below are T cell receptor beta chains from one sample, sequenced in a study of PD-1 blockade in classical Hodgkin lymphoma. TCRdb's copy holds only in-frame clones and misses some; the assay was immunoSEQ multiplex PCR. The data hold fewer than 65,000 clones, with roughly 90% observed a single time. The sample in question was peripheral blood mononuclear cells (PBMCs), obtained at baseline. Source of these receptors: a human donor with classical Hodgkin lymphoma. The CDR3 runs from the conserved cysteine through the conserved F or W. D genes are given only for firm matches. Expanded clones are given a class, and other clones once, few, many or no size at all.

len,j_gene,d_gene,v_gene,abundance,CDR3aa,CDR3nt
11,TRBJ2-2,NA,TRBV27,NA,CASSWGGELFF,TGTGCCAGCAGTTGGGGCGGGGAGCTGTTTTTT
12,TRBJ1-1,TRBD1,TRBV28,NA,CASSIYRGEAFF,TGTGCCAGCAGCATCTACAGGGGTGAAGCTTTCTTT
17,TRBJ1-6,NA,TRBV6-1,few,CASSERRGAPGRSPLHF,TGTGCCAGCAGTGAGAGGCGCGGGGCACCAGGGAGGTCACCCCTCCACTTT
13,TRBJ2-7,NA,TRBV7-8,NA,CASSSRSSYEQYF,TGTGCCAGCAGCTCTAGGAGCTCCTACGAGCAGTACTTC
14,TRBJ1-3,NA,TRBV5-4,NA,CASSLDRAGNTIYF,TGTGCCAGCAGCTTGGATAGAGCGGGAAACACCATATATTTT
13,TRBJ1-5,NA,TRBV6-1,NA,CASRDYSNQPQHF,TGTGCCAGCCGCGACTATAGCAATCAGCCCCAGCATTTT
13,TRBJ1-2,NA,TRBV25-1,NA,CASSDSKNYGYTF,TGTGCCAGCAGTGATAGCAAAAACTATGGCTACACCTTC
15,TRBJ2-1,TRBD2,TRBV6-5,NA,CASSQTSGSYNEQFF,TGTGCCAGCAGCCAAACTAGCGGGAGCTACAATGAGCAGTTCTTC
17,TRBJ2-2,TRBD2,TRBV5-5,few,CASSLGSSGRGTGELFF,TGTGCCAGCAGCTTGGGGTCTAGCGGGAGAGGCACCGGGGAGCTGTTTTTT
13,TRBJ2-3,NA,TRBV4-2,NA,CASSQGRTDTQYF,TGTGCCAGCAGCCAAGGTCGAACAGATACGCAGTATTTT
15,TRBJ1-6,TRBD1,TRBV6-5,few,CASSWDRGNNSPLHF,TGTGCCAGCAGTTGGGACAGGGGAAATAATTCACCCCTCCACTTT
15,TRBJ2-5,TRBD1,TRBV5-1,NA,CASSTGQGAGETQYF,TGCGCCAGCAGCACGGGACAGGGGGCCGGAGAGACCCAGTACTTC
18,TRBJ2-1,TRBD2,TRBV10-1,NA,CASSVFSTGAGMWDEQFF,TGCGCCAGCAGTGTGTTTTCCACTGGAGCGGGAATGTGGGATGAGCAGTTCTTC
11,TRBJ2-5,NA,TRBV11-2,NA,CASSFQETQYF,TGTGCCAGCAGCTTTCAAGAGACCCAGTACTTC
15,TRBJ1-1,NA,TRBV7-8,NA,CASSLATGTNTEAFF,TGTGCCAGCAGCTTAGCAACAGGGACCAACACTGAAGCTTTCTTT
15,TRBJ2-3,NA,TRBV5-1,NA,CASSFSGSSTDTQYF,TGCGCCAGCAGCTTTAGCGGTTCTAGCACAGATACGCAGTATTTT
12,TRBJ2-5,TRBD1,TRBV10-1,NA,CASGDSPGAQYF,TGCGCCAGCGGGGACAGCCCCGGGGCCCAGTACTTC
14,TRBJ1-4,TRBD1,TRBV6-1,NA,CASTITGADEKLFF,TGTGCCAGCACTATAACAGGGGCGGATGAAAAACTGTTTTTT
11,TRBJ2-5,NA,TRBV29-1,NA,CSARDLETQYF,TGCAGCGCCAGGGACCTAGAGACCCAGTACTTC
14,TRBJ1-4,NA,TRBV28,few,CASSLKGISEKLFF,TGTGCCAGCAGTTTAAAAGGGATTAGCGAAAAACTGTTTTTT
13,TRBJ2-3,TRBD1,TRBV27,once,CASWTGGADTQYF,TGTGCCAGTTGGACAGGGGGCGCAGATACGCAGTATTTT
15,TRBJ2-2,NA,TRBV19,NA,CASSISGRSTGELFF,TGTGCCAGTAGTATATCGGGCAGATCCACCGGGGAGCTGTTTTTT
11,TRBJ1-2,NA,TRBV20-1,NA,CSVGLRDGYTF,TGCAGTGTGGGGCTCCGGGATGGCTACACCTTC
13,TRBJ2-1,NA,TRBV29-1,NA,CSVTRTAPNEQFF,TGCAGCGTTACGCGGACCGCTCCGAATGAGCAGTTCTTC
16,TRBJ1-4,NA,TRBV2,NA,CASSEAGQTGREKLFF,TGTGCCAGCAGTGAAGCCGGCCAGACCGGCCGTGAAAAACTGTTTTTT
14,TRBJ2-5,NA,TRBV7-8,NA,CASSPGGVKETQYF,TGTGCCAGCAGCCCAGGGGGGGTAAAGGAGACCCAGTACTTC
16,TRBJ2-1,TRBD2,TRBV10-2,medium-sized,CASSESPSGSYDEQFF,TGCGCCAGCAGTGAGTCACCCAGCGGGAGTTACGATGAGCAGTTCTTC
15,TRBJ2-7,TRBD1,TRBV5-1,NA,CASSIGTARSYEQYF,TGCGCCAGCAGCATCGGGACAGCTCGCTCCTACGAGCAGTACTTC
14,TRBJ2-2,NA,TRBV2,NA,CASSENGQGGELFF,TGTGCCAGCAGTGAAAACGGGCAGGGGGGGGAGCTGTTTTTT
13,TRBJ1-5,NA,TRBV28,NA,CASRAQNNQPQHF,TGTGCCAGCAGAGCACAGAACAATCAGCCCCAGCATTTT
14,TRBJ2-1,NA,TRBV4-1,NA,CASSQGGGINEQFF,TGCGCCAGCAGCCAAGGGGGCGGGATCAATGAGCAGTTCTTC
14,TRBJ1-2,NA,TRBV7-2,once,CASSPHKGPYGYTF,TGTGCCAGCAGCCCACATAAGGGGCCCTATGGCTACACCTTC
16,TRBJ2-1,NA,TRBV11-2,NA,CASSFRGGLVVNEQFF,TGTGCCAGCAGCTTCAGGGGGGGACTCGTGGTCAATGAGCAGTTCTTC
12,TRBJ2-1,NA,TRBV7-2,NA,CASSLARNEQFF,TGTGCCAGCAGCTTAGCGCGGAATGAGCAGTTCTTC
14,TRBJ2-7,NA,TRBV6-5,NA,CASSYSLGGYEQYF,TGTGCCAGCAGTTACTCCCTCGGGGGATACGAGCAGTACTTC
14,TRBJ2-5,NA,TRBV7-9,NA,CASSEAISQETQYF,TGTGCCAGCAGCGAGGCTATCTCCCAGGAGACCCAGTACTTC
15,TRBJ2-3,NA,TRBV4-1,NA,CASSQVGLYTDTQYF,TGCGCCAGCAGCCAAGTGGGACTCTACACAGATACGCAGTATTTT
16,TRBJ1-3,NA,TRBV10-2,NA,CASLQKPRVSGNTIYF,TGCGCCAGCCTACAGAAACCAAGAGTCTCTGGAAACACCATATATTTT
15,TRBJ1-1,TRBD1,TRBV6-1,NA,CASSAIRTGGDEAFF,TGTGCCAGCAGTGCGATCCGGACAGGGGGCGACGAAGCTTTCTTT
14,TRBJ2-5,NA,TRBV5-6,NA,CASSLRQTQETQYF,TGTGCCAGCAGCTTGCGGCAGACACAAGAGACCCAGTACTTC
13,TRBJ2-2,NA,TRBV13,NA,CATSLENTGELFF,TGTGCCACCAGTCTGGAGAACACCGGGGAGCTGTTTTTT
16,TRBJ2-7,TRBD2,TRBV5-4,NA,CASSLGGLAGLGEQYF,TGTGCCAGCAGCTTGGGGGGACTAGCGGGATTGGGCGAGCAGTACTTC
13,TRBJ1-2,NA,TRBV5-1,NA,CASARTGWDGYTF,TGCGCCAGCGCGCGTACAGGGTGGGATGGCTACACCTTC
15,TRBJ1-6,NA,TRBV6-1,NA,CASSEGGGVNSPLHF,TGTGCCAGCAGTGAAGGGGGAGGGGTAAATTCACCCCTCCACTTT
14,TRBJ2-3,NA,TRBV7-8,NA,CASSLVAGTDTQYF,TGTGCCAGCAGCTTGGTAGCGGGCACAGATACGCAGTATTTT
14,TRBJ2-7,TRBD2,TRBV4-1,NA,CASSQETSGYEQYF,TGCGCCAGCAGCCAAGAGACTAGCGGATACGAGCAGTACTTC